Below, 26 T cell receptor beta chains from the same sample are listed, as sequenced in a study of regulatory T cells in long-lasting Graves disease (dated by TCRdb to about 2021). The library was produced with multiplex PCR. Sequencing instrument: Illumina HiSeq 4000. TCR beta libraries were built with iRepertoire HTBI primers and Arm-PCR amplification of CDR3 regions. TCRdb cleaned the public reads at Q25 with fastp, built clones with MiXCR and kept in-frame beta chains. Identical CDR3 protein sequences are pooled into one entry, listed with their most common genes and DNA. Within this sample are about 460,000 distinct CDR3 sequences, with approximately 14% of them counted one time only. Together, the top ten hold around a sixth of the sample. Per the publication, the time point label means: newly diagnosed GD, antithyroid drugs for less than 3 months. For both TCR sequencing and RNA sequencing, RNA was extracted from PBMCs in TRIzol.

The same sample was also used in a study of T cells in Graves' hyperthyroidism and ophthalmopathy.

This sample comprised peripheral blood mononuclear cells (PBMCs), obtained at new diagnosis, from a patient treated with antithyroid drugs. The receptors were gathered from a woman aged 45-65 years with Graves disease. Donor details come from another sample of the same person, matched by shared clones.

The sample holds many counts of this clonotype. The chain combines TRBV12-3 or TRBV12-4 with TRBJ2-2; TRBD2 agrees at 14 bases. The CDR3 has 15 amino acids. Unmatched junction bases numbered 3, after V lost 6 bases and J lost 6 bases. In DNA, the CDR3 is TGTGCCAGCAGGCCGACTAGCGGGAGGGCCGGGGAGCTGTTTTTT. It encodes CASRPTSGRAGELFF.

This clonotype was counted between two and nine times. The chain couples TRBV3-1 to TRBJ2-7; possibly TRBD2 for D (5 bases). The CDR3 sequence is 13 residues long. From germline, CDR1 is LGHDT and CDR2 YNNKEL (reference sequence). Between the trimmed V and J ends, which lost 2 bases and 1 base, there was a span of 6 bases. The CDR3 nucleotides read TGTGCCAGCAGCCAACGGGGTTCCTACGAGCAGTACTTC. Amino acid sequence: CASSQRGSYEQYF.

CDR3: CAISLASENTGELFF. DNA for the CDR3: TGTGCCATCAGCCTTGCTTCGGAGAACACCGGGGAGCTGTTTTTT. This rearrangement joins TRBV10-3 to TRBJ2-2; D is uncertain. Trimming pared 6 bases from V and 1 base from J, leaving 12 bases between. Germline loops: CDR1 ENHRY, CDR2 SYGVKD. The CDR3 loop spans 15 amino acids.

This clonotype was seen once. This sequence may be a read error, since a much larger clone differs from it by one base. The CDR3 protein is CATSSETEAFF. As DNA, the CDR3 is TGTGCCACCAGCAGTGAAACTGAAGCTTTCTTT. The chain couples TRBV15 to TRBJ1-1; D unresolved. The CDR3 is 11 amino acids. V shed 3 bases and J shed 5 bases, with 4 bases lying between them. From germline, CDR1 is LNHNV and CDR2 YYDKDF (reference sequence).

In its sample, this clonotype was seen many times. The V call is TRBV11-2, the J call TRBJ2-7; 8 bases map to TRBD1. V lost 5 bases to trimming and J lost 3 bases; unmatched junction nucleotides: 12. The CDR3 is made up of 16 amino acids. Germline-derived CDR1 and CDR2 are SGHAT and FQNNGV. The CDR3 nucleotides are TGTGCCAGCAGCCGCCTCCCCCGGGACAGGAACTACGAGCAGTACTTC. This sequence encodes CASSRLPRDRNYEQYF.

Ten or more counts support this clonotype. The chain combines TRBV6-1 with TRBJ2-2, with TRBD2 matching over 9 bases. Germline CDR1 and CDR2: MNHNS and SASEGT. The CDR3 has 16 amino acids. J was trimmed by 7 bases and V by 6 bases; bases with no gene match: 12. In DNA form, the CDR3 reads TGTGCCAGCAGCCCGAGACTAGCGGAGGTGCTCGGGGAGCTGTTTTTT. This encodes CASSPRLAEVLGELFF.

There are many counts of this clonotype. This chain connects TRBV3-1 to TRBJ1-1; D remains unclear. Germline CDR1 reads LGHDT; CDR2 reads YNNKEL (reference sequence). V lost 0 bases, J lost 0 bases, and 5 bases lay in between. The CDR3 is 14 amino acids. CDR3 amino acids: CASSQETVNTEAFF. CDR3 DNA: TGTGCCAGCAGCCAAGAAACAGTGAACACTGAAGCTTTCTTT.

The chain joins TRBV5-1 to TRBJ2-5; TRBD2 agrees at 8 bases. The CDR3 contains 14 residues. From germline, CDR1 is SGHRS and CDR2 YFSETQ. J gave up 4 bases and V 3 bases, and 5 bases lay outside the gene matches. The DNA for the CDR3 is TGCGCCAGCAGCTCAGCGGGAGAAAGAGAGACCCAGTACTTC. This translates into CASSSAGERETQYF.

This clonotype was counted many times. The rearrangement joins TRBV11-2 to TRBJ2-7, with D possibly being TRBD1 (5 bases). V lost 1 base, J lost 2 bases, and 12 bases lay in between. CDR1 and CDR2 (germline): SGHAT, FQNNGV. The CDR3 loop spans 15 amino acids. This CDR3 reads CASSLVQAVTYEQYF. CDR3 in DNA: TGTGCCAGCAGCTTAGTACAGGCCGTAACCTACGAGCAGTACTTC.

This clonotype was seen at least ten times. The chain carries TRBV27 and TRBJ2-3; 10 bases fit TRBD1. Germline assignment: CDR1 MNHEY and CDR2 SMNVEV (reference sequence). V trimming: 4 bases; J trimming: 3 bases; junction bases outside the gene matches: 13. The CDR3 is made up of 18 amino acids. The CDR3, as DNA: TGTGCCAGCAGTTCATACCCGCGGACAGGGGGAGGAACAGATACGCAGTATTTT. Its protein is CASSSYPRTGGGTDTQYF.

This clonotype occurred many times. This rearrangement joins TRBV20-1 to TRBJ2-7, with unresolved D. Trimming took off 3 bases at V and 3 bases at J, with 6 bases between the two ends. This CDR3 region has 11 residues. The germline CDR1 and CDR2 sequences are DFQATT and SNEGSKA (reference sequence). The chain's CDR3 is CSASGRYEQYF. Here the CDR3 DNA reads TGCAGTGCTAGCGGGCGCTACGAGCAGTACTTC.

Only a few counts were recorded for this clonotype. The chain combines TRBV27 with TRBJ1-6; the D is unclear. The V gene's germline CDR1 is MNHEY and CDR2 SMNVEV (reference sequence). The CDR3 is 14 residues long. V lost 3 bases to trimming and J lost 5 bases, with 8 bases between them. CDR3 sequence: CASSLRVNNSPLHF. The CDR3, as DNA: TGTGCCAGCAGTTTGCGGGTTAATAATTCACCCCTCCACTTT.

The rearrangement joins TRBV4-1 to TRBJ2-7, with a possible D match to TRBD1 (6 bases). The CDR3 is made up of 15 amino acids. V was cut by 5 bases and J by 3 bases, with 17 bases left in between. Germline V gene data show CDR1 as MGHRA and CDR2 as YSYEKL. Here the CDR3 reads CASSATQGVDYEQYF. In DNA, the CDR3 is TGCGCCAGCAGCGCGACACAGGGCGTGGACTACGAGCAGTACTTC.

The CDR3 region is CASSLEGKKETQYF. The CDR3 DNA is TGCGCCAGCAGCTTGGAAGGAAAAAAAGAGACCCAGTACTTC. This chain connects TRBV5-1 to TRBJ2-5, with D uncertain. Looked up from germline, CDR1 is SGHRS and CDR2 is YFSETQ. Trimming shortened V by 0 bases and J by 3 bases, and 9 bases separated the two germline ends. CDR3 length equals 14 residues.

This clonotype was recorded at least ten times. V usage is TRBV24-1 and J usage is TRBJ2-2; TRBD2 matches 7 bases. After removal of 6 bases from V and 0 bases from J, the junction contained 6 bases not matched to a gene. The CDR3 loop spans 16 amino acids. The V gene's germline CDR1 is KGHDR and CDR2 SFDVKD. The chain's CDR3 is CATSWSGTTNTGELFF. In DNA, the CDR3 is TGTGCCACCAGTTGGAGCGGGACCACGAACACCGGGGAGCTGTTTTTT.

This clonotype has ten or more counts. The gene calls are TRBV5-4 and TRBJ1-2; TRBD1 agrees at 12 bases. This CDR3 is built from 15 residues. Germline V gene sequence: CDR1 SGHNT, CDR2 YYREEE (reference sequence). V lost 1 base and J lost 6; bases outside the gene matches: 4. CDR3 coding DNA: TGTGCCAGCAGCTTGAAGGGACAGGGGGCGCATGGCTACACCTTC. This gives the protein CASSLKGQGAHGYTF.

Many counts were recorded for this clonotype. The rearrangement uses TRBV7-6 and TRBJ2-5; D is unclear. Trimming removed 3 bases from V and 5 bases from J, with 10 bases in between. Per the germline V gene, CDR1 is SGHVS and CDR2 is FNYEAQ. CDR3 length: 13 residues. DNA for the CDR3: TGTGCCAGCAGCTTTGGCCTCCTCGAGACCCAGTACTTC. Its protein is CASSFGLLETQYF.

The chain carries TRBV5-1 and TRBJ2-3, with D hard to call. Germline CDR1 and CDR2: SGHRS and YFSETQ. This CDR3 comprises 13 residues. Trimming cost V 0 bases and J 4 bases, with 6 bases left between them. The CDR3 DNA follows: TGCGCCAGCAGCTTGGATGGTGCAGATACGCAGTATTTT. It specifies CASSLDGADTQYF.

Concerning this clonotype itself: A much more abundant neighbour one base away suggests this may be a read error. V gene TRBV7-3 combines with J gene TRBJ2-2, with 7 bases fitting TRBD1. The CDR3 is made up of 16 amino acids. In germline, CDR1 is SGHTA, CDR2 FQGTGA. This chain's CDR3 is CTSSYRQGMDTGELFF. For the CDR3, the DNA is TGTACCAGCAGCTATAGACAGGGAATGGACACCGGGGAGCTGTTTTTT.

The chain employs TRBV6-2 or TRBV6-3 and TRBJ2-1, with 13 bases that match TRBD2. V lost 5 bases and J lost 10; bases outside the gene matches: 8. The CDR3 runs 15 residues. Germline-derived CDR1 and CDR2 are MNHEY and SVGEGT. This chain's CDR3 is CASSGNQGLAGEQFF. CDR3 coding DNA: TGTGCCAGCAGTGGAAACCAGGGACTAGCGGGAGAGCAGTTCTTC.

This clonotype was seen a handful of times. This CDR3 is CASSLNVAGVGGELFF. Here the CDR3 DNA reads TGTGCCAGCAGCTTAAATGTAGCGGGAGTCGGTGGGGAGCTGTTTTTT. The rearrangement uses TRBV7-3 and TRBJ2-2; 9 bases map to TRBD2. This CDR3 contains 16 residues. Unmatched junction bases numbered 8, after V lost 1 base and J lost 8 bases. CDR1 and CDR2 from the germline V gene are SGHTA and FQGTGA.

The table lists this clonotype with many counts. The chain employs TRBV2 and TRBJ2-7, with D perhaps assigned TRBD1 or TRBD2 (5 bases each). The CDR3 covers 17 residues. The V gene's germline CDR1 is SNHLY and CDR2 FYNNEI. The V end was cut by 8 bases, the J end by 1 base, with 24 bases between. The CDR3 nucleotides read TGTGCCAGCCAAATAGGGGTGTCCGGGGTAGGTTCCTACGAGCAGTACTTC. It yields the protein CASQIGVSGVGSYEQYF.

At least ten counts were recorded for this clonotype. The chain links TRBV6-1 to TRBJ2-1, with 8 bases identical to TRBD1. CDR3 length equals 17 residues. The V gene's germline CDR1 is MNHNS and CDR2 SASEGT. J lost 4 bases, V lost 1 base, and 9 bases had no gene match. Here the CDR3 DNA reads TGTGCCAGCAGTGAAGGACAGGGGCTAGTTGCATACAATGAGCAGTTCTTC. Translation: CASSEGQGLVAYNEQFF.

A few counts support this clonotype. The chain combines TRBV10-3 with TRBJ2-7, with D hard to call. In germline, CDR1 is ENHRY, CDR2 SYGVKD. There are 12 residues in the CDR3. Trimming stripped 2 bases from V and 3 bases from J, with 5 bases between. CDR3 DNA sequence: TGTGCCATCAGTGAGGATGGCTACGAGCAGTACTTC. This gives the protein CAISEDGYEQYF.

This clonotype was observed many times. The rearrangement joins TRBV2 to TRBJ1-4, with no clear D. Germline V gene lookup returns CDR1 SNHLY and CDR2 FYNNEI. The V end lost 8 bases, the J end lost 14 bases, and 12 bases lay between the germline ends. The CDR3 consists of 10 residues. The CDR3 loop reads CASGLTFLFF. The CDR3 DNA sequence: TGTGCCAGCGGACTGACATTCCTGTTTTTT.

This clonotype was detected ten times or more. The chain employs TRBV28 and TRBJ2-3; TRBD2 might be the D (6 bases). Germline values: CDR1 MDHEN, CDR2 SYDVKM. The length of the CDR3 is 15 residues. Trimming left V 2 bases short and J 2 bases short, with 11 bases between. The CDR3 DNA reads TGTGCCAGCAGTTTAAACGGGAGATACACAGATACGCAGTATTTT. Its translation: CASSLNGRYTDTQYF.